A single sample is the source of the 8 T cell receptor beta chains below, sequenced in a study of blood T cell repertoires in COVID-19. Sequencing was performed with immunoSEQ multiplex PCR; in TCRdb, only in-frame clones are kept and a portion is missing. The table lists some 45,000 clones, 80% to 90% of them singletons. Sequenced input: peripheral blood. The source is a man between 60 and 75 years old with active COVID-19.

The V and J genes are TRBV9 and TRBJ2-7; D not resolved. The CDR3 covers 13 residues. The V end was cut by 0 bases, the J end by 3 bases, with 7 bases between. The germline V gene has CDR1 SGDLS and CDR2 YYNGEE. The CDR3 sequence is CASSVDESYEQYF. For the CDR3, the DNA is TGTGCCAGCAGCGTAGATGAGAGCTACGAGCAGTACTTC.

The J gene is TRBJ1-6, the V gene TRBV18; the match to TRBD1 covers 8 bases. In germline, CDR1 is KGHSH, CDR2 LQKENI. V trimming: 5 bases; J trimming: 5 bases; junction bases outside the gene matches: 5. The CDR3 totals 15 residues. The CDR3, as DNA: TGTGCCAGCTCAAACCAGGGACAGGATAATTCACCCCTCCACTTT. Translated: CASSNQGQDNSPLHF.

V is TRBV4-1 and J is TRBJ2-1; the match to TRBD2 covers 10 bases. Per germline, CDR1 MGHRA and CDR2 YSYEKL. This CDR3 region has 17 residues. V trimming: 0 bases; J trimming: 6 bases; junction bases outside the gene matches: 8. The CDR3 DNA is TGCGCCAGCAGCCAAGACCCTCCGGGACTAGCGTTCAATGAGCAGTTCTTC. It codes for CASSQDPPGLAFNEQFF.

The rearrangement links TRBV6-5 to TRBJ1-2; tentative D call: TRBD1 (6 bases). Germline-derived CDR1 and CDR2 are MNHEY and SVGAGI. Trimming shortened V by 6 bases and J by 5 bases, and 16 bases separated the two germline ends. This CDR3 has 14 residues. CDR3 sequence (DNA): TGTGCCAGCAGCTTAGGACAGAGCATTTATGGCTACACCTTC. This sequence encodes CASSLGQSIYGYTF.

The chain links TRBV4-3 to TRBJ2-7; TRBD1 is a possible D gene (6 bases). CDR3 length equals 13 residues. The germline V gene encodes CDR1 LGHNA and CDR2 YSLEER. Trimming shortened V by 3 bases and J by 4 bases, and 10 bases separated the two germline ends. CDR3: CASSHTGNYEQYF. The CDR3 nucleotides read TGCGCCAGCAGCCACACAGGGAATTACGAGCAGTACTTC.

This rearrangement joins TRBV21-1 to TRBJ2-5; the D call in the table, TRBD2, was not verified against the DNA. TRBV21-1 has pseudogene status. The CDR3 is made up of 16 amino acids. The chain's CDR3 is CASSKSGAGEKETQYF. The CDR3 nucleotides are TGTGCCAGCAGCAAATCGGGAGCGGGAGAGAAGGAGACCCAGTACTTC.

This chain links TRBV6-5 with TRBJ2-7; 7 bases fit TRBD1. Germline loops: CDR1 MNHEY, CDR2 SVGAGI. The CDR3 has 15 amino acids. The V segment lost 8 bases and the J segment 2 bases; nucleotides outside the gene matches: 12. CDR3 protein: CASYLGGAKPYEQYF. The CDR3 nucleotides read TGTGCCAGCTACTTAGGGGGCGCGAAACCCTACGAGCAGTACTTC.

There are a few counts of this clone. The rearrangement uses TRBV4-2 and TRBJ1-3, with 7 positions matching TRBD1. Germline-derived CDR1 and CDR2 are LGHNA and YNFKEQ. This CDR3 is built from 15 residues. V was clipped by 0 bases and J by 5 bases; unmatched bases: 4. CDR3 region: CASSQDQDRRNTIYF. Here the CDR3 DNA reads TGTGCCAGCAGCCAAGATCAGGACAGGAGAAACACCATATATTTT.